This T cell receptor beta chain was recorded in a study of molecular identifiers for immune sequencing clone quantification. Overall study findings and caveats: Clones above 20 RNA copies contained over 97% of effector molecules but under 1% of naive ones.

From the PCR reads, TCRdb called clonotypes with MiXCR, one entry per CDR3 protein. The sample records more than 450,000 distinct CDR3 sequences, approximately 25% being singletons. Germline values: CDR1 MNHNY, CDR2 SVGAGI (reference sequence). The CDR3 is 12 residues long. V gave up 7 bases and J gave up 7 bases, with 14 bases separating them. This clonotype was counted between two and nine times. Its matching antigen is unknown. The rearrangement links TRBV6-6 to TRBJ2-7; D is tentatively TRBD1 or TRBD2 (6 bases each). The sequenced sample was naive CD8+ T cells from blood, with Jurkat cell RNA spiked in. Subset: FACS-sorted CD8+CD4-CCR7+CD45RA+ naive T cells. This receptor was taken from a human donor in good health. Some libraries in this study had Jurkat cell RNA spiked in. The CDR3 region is CASKAGAGEQYF. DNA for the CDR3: TGTGCCAGCAAGGCAGGGGCGGGAGAGCAGTACTTC.